These T cell receptor beta chains were read from a single sample in a study of blood T cell repertoires in COVID-19. Sequenced by immunoSEQ multiplex PCR; TCRdb stores in-frame clones only, minus some. In the table there are roughly 43,000 clones, over 75% of which are singletons. Material for sequencing was peripheral blood. The receptors here all came from a human donor in a cohort sampled during active COVID-19. Each CDR3 is given with its conserved first and last residue. The order of the fields is D gene, V gene, J gene, clone size, CDR3 protein, CDR3 DNA. The D gene is left open where the match is weak. Size tells how often a clone was seen (once, few, many) or the class of an expanded clone, and some rows leave it out.

-	TRBV5-4	TRBJ1-4	-	CASSLRGINEKLFF	TGTGCCAGCAGCTTGAGGGGGATTAATGAAAAACTGTTTTTT
-	TRBV6-2/TRBV6-3	TRBJ2-2	-	CASSYGGARELFF	TGTGCCAGCAGTTACGGGGGGGCTCGGGAGCTGTTTTTT
TRBD1	TRBV27	TRBJ2-7	-	CASSWDRKLYEQYF	TGTGCCAGCAGTTGGGACAGAAAACTATACGAGCAGTACTTC
-	TRBV5-6	TRBJ1-2	-	CASKWGGALANYGYTF	TGTGCCAGCAAATGGGGGGGCGCGTTAGCTAACTATGGCTACACCTTC
TRBD1	TRBV28	TRBJ1-1	-	CASSFGSGGNTEAFF	TGTGCCAGCAGTTTCGGGTCAGGGGGAAACACTGAAGCTTTCTTT
-	TRBV24-1	TRBJ2-3	-	CATSIREGGADTQYF	TGTGCCACCAGCATTCGAGAGGGGGGGGCAGATACGCAGTATTTT
-	TRBV5-6	TRBJ1-2	-	CASSPTGNYGYTF	TGTGCCAGCAGCCCGACAGGAAACTATGGCTACACCTTC
TRBD1	TRBV5-5	TRBJ2-7	-	CASSWGTGDSYEQYF	TGTGCCAGCAGCTGGGGGACAGGGGACTCCTACGAGCAGTACTTC
-	TRBV10-3	TRBJ2-7	-	CAISKGTPQGEQYF	TGTGCCATCAGTAAGGGAACCCCTCAGGGCGAGCAGTACTTC
-	TRBV5-5	TRBJ2-1	-	CASSAGAGADEQFF	TGTGCCAGCAGCGCCGGGGCGGGGGCGGATGAGCAGTTCTTC
-	TRBV7-3	TRBJ2-1	once	CASSPTQGGEQFF	TGTGCCAGCAGCCCTACCCAGGGCGGTGAGCAGTTCTTC
TRBD2	TRBV7-9	TRBJ2-5	-	CASSPPSPSGQETQYF	TGTGCCAGCAGCCCCCCGTCTCCTAGCGGCCAAGAGACCCAGTACTTC
TRBD2	TRBV28	TRBJ2-5	-	CASRQAGQETQYF	TGTGCCAGCAGACAAGCGGGACAAGAGACCCAGTACTTC
TRBD1	TRBV9	TRBJ2-7	few	CASSAWDSPYEQYF	TGTGCCAGCAGCGCTTGGGACAGCCCCTACGAGCAGTACTTC
-	TRBV7-9	TRBJ2-2	-	CASSPGTGSTGELFF	TGTGCCAGCAGCCCTGGAACAGGGTCGACCGGGGAGCTGTTTTTT
TRBD1	TRBV24-1	TRBJ1-2	-	CATSDPGTGGIYGYTF	TGTGCCACCAGTGACCCTGGGACAGGGGGCATCTATGGCTACACCTTC
TRBD1	TRBV5-6	TRBJ1-2	-	CASSWTGTGGYTF	TGTGCCAGCAGCTGGACCGGGACAGGAGGCTACACCTTC
TRBD2	TRBV2	TRBJ2-7	-	CASSELAGIYEQYF	TGTGCCAGCAGTGAACTAGCGGGGATCTACGAGCAGTACTTC
TRBD2	TRBV13	TRBJ2-3	-	CASSPRGGDTQYF	TGTGCCAGCAGCCCACGCGGGGGGGATACGCAGTATTTT
TRBD2	TRBV5-1	TRBJ2-7	-	CASSISGGPYEQYF	TGCGCCAGCAGCATTAGCGGGGGGCCCTACGAGCAGTACTTC
TRBD1	TRBV2	TRBJ1-2	-	CASSADRGDYGYTF	TGTGCCAGCAGCGCGGACAGGGGCGACTATGGCTACACCTTC
TRBD1	TRBV7-8	TRBJ1-6	-	CASSFPDRASSPLHF	TGTGCCAGCAGCTTCCCCGACAGGGCCAGTTCACCCCTCCACTTT
TRBD1	TRBV7-9	TRBJ2-5	once	CATSMDRGQETQYF	TGTGCCACCTCCATGGACAGGGGGCAGGAGACCCAGTACTTC
TRBD2	TRBV6-5	TRBJ2-7	-	CASSRTSGAEQYF	TGTGCCAGCAGCCGGACTAGCGGGGCCGAGCAGTACTTC
TRBD1	TRBV28	TRBJ2-7	-	CASTGQVYEQYF	TGTGCCAGCACGGGACAGGTCTACGAGCAGTACTTC
TRBD1	TRBV7-7	TRBJ2-7	-	CASSLGAGQGYEQYF	TGTGCTAGCAGCTTAGGTGCGGGACAGGGATACGAGCAGTACTTC
TRBD2	TRBV7-9	TRBJ2-1	-	CASSLKAGELNNEQFF	TGTGCCAGCAGCTTAAAGGCGGGGGAGCTGAACAATGAGCAGTTCTTC
TRBD1	TRBV28	TRBJ1-5	-	CAGSDRVVPNQPQHF	TGTGCCGGCTCGGACAGGGTGGTTCCCAATCAGCCCCAGCATTTT
TRBD1	TRBV2	TRBJ2-3	-	CASASGGMGDTQYF	TGTGCCAGCGCTTCAGGGGGCATGGGAGATACGCAGTATTTT
-	TRBV6-5	TRBJ2-7	-	CASQERRGEQYF	TGTGCCAGCCAAGAACGCAGGGGCGAGCAGTACTTC
TRBD2	TRBV9	TRBJ2-3	-	CASSVDIISGASTDTQYF	TGTGCCAGCAGCGTAGATATTATTAGCGGGGCTTCCACAGATACGCAGTATTTT
-	TRBV7-9	TRBJ1-2	-	CASRYGQSGDGYTF	TGTGCCAGCAGGTACGGACAGTCCGGAGATGGCTACACCTTC
-	TRBV28	TRBJ1-4	-	CASSSRQLVNEKLFF	TGTGCCAGCAGTTCGCGACAGTTAGTTAATGAAAAACTGTTTTTT
-	TRBV7-2	TRBJ2-7	-	CASSLGFPGGLYYEQYF	TGTGCCAGCAGCTTGGGGTTTCCGGGGGGCCTATACTACGAGCAGTACTTC
-	TRBV18	TRBJ1-2	-	CASSPTANYGYTF	TGTGCCAGCTCACCGACAGCCAACTATGGCTACACCTTC
-	TRBV6-5	TRBJ2-5	-	CASSYGVGRETQYF	TGTGCCAGCAGTTACGGCGTAGGGAGAGAGACCCAGTACTTC
TRBD1	TRBV7-9	TRBJ1-6	-	CASSSRDRDFEGSPLHF	TGTGCCAGCAGCTCCCGGGACAGGGACTTCGAGGGCTCACCCCTCCACTTT
TRBD1	TRBV24-1	TRBJ2-4	-	CATSDGTASRKNIQYF	TGTGCCACCAGTGATGGGACAGCATCCCGCAAAAACATTCAGTACTTC
TRBD2	TRBV10-3	TRBJ2-1	-	CAISSSGTSGGYNEQFF	TGTGCCATCAGTTCTTCCGGGACTAGCGGGGGGTACAATGAGCAGTTCTTC
-	TRBV18	TRBJ2-5	-	CASSPKETQYF	TGTGCCAGCTCACCCAAAGAGACCCAGTACTTC
-	TRBV19	TRBJ1-5	once	CASKQGGVGNQPQHF	TGTGCCAGTAAGCAGGGCGGCGTCGGCAATCAGCCCCAGCATTTT
-	TRBV6-1	TRBJ2-2	-	CASSELEGTGELFF	TGTGCCAGCAGTGAATTGGAGGGGACCGGGGAGCTGTTTTTT
-	TRBV29-1	TRBJ2-5	-	CSVALQTSTETQYF	TGCAGCGTTGCTTTACAAACTAGCACAGAGACCCAGTACTTC
TRBD1	TRBV7-6	TRBJ2-7	-	CASSLLATGGRNEQYF	TGTGCCAGCAGCTTACTGGCGACAGGGGGCCGCAACGAGCAGTACTTC
TRBD1	TRBV18	TRBJ1-6	-	CASTGTGDNSPLHF	TGTGCCAGCACCGGGACAGGGGATAATTCACCCCTCCACTTT
-	TRBV19	TRBJ1-5	-	CASSIGGSNQPQHF	TGTGCCAGTAGTATAGGAGGTAGCAATCAGCCCCAGCATTTT
TRBD2	TRBV5-1	TRBJ2-3	-	CASKRTSGGRDTQYF	TGCGCCAGTAAAAGGACTAGCGGGGGACGAGATACGCAGTATTTT